This record concerns one TCR beta chain sequence. In the original workflow: Researchers report that nucleated cell counts were estimated from reference gene primer amplification. Generated by immunoSEQ multiplex PCR, the TCRdb table keeps only in-frame clones and is missing some. The D gene and trimming were derived from the DNA, and the V and J assignments and clone size from that table. This table has tens of thousands of clones, approximately 86% appearing once. This sample is drawn from a study of blood T cell repertoires in COVID-19. The overall study: PBMCs, B-cell-depleted T cells, or T cells were the source of the cDNA or gDNA that made up the material.

The source of this sequence is a man aged 55-75 years with active COVID-19. Input material: peripheral blood.

CDR3 in DNA: TGTGCCAGCTCACCCCGCCCGGGACTAGCCGCAGGGGAGACCCAGTACTTC. Its translation is CASSPRPGLAAGETQYF. The gene calls are TRBV18 and TRBJ2-5; TRBD2 matches at 9 bases. With 3 bases clipped from V and 5 bases from J, the junction kept 13 bases outside the gene matches. The CDR3 runs to 17 residues. The germline V gene has CDR1 KGHSH and CDR2 LQKENI.